This TCR beta chain was recorded in a study of cytomegalovirus exposure and HLA in healthy donors. Overall study findings and caveats: At a 0.05 false discovery rate, a later analysis found some 18,000 TCR beta sequences to be associated with HLA alleles. The study listed some 160 cytomegalovirus-associated TCR beta chains.

As for this clone: Its antigen remains unknown.

PCR involved 60 Vbeta and 13 Jbeta primers. Sequencing used immunoSEQ multiplex PCR; TCRdb keeps in-frame clones, though not all of them. The sample has approximately 71,000 clones; approximately 75% are singletons. The CDR3 has 13 residues. Per the germline V gene, CDR1 is SGHTA and CDR2 is FQGNSA. V gave up 5 bases and J gave up 4 bases; unmatched junction bases: 3. The receptor was derived from a woman aged 40-49 years in good health and CMV-seropositive. Sequencing was performed on PBMCs. The V gene is TRBV7-2, the J gene TRBJ2-5, with 8 nucleotides matching TRBD1. CDR3 amino acids: CASSRDRRETQYF. CDR3 nucleotide sequence: TGTGCCAGCAGCCGGGACAGGCGAGAGACCCAGTACTTC.